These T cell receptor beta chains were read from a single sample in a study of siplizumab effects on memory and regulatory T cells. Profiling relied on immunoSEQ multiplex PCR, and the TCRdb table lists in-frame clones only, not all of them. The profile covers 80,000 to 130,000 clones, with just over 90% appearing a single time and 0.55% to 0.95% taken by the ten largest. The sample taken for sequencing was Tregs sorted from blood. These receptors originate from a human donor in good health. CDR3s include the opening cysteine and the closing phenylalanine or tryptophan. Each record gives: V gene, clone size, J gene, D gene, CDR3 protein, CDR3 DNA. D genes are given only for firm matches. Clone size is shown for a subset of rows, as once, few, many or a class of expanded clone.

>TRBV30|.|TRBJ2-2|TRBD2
CAWMTGGRWGGELFF
TGTGCCTGGATGACTGGCGGGAGGTGGGGCGGGGAGCTGTTTTTT
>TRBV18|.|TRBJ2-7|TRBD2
CASSPGTSPANEQYF
TGTGCCAGCTCACCTGGGACTAGTCCGGCTAATGAGCAGTACTTC
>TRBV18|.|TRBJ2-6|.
CASSPRGTVMLDSGANVLTF
TGTGCCAGCTCACCTCGAGGGACGGTGATGTTAGACTCTGGGGCCAACGTCCTGACTTTC
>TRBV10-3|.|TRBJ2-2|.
CAISESGSLNTGELFF
TGTGCCATCAGTGAAAGTGGTAGCCTGAACACCGGGGAGCTGTTTTTT
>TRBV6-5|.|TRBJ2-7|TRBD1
CASRSGTGVSYEQYF
TGTGCCAGCAGATCCGGGACAGGGGTTTCGTACGAGCAGTACTTC
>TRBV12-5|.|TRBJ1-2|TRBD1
CASGLVGRGGRGYTF
TGTGCTAGTGGTTTGGTAGGCAGGGGGGGCCGCGGCTACACCTTC
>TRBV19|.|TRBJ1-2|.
CASSIDLGYTF
TGTGCCAGTAGTATAGATCTTGGCTACACCTTC
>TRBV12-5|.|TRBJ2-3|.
CASGLSETTQYF
TGTGCTAGTGGTCTTAGCGAAACTACGCAGTATTTT
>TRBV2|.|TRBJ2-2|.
CASSEHVNTGELFF
TGTGCCAGCAGTGAACACGTGAACACCGGGGAGCTGTTTTTT
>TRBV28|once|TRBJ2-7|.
CASNPLRTWDFYEQYF
TGTGCCAGCAATCCGCTACGCACCTGGGACTTCTACGAGCAGTACTTC
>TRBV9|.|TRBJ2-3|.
CASSVRGIRSTDTQYF
TGTGCCAGCAGCGTAAGGGGGATACGGAGCACAGATACGCAGTATTTT
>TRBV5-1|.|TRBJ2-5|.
CASGTAQETQYF
TGCGCCAGCGGGACCGCCCAAGAGACCCAGTACTTC
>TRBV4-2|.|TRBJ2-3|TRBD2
CASSQLAGGTDTQYF
TGTGCCAGCAGCCAGCTAGCGGGTGGCACAGATACGCAGTATTTT
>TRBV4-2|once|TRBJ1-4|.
CASSQEMRLNEKLFF
TGTGCCAGCAGCCAAGAAATGAGGCTAAATGAAAAACTGTTTTTT